The clone carrying this T cell receptor beta chain was observed many times. Its antigen is unidentified. The sample comes from a study of T cells in Graves' hyperthyroidism and ophthalmopathy. Amplification of TCR beta CDR3 regions was performed using RNA transcripts as template. HTBI primers were the set used in a first-round RT-PCR of the TCR CDR3. In TCRdb, the multiplex PCR reads were re-called with MiXCR into one record per CDR3 protein. The sample has hundreds of thousands of distinct CDR3 sequences, approximately 14% seen once. V was shortened by 4 bases and J by 4 bases, with 16 bases between the two germline ends. CDR3 length: 15 residues. Germline V gene sequence: CDR1 LGHDT, CDR2 YNNKEL (reference sequence). Study-level results: Onset of ophthalmopathy came a median around 6.5 months after the model predicted it.

Sequencing was carried out using blood. The TCR comes from a woman between 18 and 30 years old with Graves' hyperthyroidism. The V call is TRBV3-1, the J call TRBJ1-1, with D uncertain. Written as DNA, the CDR3 is TGTGCCAGCAGCCTCGTGGCGCCGGGAGGCACTGAAGCTTTCTTT. It yields the protein CASSLVAPGGTEAFF.